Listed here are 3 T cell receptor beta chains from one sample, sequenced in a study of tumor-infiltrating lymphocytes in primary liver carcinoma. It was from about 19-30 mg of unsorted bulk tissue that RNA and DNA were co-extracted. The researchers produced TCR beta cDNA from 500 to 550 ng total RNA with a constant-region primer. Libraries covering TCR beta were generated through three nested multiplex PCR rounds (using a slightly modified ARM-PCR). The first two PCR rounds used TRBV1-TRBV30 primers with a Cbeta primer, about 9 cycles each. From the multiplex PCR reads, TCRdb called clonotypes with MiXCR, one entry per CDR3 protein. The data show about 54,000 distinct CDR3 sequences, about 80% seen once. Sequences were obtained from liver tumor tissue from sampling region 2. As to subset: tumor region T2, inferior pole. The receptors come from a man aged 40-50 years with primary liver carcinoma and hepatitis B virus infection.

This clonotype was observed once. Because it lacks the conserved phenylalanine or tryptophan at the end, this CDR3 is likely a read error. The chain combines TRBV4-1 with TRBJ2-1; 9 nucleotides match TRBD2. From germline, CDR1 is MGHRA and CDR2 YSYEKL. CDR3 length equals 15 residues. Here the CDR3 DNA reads TGCACCAGCAGCCAAGAGTTAACTAGCGGGAATGAGCAGTTCTAC. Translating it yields CTSSQELTSGNEQFY.

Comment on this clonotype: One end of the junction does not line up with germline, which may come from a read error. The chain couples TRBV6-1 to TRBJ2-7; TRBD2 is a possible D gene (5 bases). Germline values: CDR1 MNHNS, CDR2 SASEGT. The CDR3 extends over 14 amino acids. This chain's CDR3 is CVSNPGIVSYEQYF. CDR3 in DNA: TGTGTCAGCAACCCCGGGATAGTCTCCTACGAGCAGTACTTC.

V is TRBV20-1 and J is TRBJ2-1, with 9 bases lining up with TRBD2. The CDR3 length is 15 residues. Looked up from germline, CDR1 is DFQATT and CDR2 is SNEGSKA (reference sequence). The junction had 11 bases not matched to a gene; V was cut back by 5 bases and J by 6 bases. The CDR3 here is CSAWTSAIRVNEQFF. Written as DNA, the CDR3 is TGCAGTGCTTGGACTAGCGCTATCCGTGTCAATGAGCAGTTCTTC.